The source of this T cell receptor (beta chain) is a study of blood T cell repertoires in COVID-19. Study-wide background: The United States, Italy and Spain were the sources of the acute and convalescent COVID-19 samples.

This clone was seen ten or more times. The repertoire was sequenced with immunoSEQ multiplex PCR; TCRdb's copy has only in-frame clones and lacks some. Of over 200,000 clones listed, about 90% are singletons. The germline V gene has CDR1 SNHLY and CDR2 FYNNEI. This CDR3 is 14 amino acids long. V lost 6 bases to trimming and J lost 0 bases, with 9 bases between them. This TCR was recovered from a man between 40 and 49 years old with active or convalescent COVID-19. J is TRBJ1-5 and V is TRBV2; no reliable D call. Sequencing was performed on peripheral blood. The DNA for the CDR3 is TGTGCCAGCAGCCCGGAGGGTAGCAATCAGCCCCAGCATTTT. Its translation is CASSPEGSNQPQHF.